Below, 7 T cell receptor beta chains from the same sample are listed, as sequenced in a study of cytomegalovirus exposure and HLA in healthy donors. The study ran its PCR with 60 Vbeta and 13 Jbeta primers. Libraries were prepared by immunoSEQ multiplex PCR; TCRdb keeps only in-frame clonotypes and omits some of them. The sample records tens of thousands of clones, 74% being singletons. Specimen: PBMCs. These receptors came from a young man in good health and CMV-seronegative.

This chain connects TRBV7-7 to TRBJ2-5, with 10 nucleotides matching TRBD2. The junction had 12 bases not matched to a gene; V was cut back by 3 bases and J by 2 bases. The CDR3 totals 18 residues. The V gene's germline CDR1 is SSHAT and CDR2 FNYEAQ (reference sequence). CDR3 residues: CASSLGVIAGGSQETQYF. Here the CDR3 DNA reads TGTGCCAGCAGCTTGGGGGTTATAGCGGGGGGCTCTCAAGAGACCCAGTACTTC.

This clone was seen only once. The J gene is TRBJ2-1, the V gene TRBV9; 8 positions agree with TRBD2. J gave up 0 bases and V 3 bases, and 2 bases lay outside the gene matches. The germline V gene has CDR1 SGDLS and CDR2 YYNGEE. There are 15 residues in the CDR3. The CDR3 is CASSEAGDSYNEQFF. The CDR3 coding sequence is TGTGCCAGCAGCGAAGCGGGGGACTCCTACAATGAGCAGTTCTTC.

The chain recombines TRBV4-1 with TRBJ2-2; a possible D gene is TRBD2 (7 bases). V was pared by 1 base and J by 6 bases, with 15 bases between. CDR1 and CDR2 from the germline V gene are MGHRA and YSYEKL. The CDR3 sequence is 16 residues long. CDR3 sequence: CASSQAVIGGAGELFF. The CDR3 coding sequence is TGCGCCAGCAGCCAAGCGGTTATAGGGGGGGCCGGGGAGCTGTTTTTT.

Here the CDR3 DNA reads TGTGCCAGCTCAAAGGACAGGGCGAATGAGCAGTTCTTC. The encoded protein is CASSKDRANEQFF. This rearrangement joins TRBV7-9 to TRBJ2-1; 8 bases are shared with TRBD1. With 8 bases clipped from V and 7 bases from J, the junction kept 7 bases outside the gene matches. Germline CDR1 is SEHNR and CDR2 is FQNEAQ (reference sequence). The CDR3 runs to 13 residues.

In DNA, the CDR3 is TGTGCCAGCCCGGGGGGCCCGGGTGAGCAGTTCTTC. The encoded protein is CASPGGPGEQFF. The chain recombines TRBV6-5 with TRBJ2-1; D is perhaps TRBD2 (7 bases). There are 12 residues in the CDR3. The germline gives CDR1 MNHEY, CDR2 SVGAGI. V was cut by 8 bases and J by 9 bases, with 14 bases left in between.

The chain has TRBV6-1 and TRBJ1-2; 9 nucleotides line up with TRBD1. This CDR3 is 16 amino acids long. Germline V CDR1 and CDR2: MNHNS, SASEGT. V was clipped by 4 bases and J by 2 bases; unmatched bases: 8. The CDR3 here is CASSAPGQGLNYGYTF. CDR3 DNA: TGTGCCAGCAGTGCTCCGGGACAGGGTCTAAACTATGGCTACACCTTC.

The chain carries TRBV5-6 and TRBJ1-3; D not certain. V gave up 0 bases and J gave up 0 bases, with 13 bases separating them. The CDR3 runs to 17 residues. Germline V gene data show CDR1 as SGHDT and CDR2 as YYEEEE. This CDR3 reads CASSLASGTVSGNTIYF. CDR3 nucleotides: TGTGCCAGCAGCTTGGCCTCAGGTACGGTCTCTGGAAACACCATATATTTT. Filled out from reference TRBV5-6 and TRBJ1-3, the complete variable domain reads DAGVTQSPTHLIKTRGQQVTLRCSPKSGHDTVSWYQQALGQGPQFIFQYYEEEERQRGNFPDRFSGHQFPNYSSELNVNALLLGDSALYLCASSLASGTVSGNTIYFGEGSWLTVV.